The clone carrying this TCR beta chain was found a few times. The sample originates from a study of blood T cell repertoires in COVID-19. V lost 0 bases and J lost 1, with 10 bases in between. The CDR3 is 16 amino acids. Germline V gene data show CDR1 as SNHLY and CDR2 as FYNNEI. Clones were sequenced by immunoSEQ multiplex PCR, and TCRdb holds only the in-frame ones, with some missing. The repertoire holds 150,000 to 200,000 clones, with approximately 86% as singletons. The chain links TRBV2 to TRBJ1-3; D is uncertain. The specimen sequenced was peripheral blood. The clonotype originates from a man in his forties with active or convalescent COVID-19. This chain's CDR3 is CASSEALLGSGNTIYF. The CDR3 DNA reads as TGTGCCAGCAGTGAAGCGCTACTCGGGTCTGGAAACACCATATATTTT.